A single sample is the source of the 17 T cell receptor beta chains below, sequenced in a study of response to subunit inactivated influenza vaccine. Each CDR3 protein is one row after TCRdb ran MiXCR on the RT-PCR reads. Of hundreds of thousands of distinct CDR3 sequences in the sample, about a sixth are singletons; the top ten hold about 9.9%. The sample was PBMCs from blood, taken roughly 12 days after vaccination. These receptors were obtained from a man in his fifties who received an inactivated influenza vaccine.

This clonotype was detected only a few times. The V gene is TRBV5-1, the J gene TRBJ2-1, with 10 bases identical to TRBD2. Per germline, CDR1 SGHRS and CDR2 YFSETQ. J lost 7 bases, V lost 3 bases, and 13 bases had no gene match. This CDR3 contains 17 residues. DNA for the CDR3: TGCGCCAGCAGCTGGACCTCCGGAGCGGGAGGGGTGAATGAGCAGTTCTTC. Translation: CASSWTSGAGGVNEQFF.

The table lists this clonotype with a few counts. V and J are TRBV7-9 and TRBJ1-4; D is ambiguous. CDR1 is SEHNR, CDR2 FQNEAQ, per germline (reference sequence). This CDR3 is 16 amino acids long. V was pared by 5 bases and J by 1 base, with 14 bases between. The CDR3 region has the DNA TGTGCCAGCAGCCCCGCAGGCATGGGAACTAATGAAAAACTGTTTTTT. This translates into CASSPAGMGTNEKLFF.

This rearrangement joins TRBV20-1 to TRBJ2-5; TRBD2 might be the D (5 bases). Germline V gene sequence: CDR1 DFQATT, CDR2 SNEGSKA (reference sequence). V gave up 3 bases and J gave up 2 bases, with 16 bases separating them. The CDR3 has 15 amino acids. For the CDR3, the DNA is TGCAGTGCTAGGGGCACGCGACTATTGCAAGAGACCCAGTACTTC. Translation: CSARGTRLLQETQYF.

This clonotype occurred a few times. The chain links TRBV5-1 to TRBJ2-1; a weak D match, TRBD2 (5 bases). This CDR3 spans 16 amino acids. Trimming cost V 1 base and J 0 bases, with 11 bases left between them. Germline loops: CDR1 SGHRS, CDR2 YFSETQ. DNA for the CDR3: TGCGCCAGCAGCTTGCGAACGGGAAGCTCCTACAATGAGCAGTTCTTC. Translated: CASSLRTGSSYNEQFF.

CDR3 coding DNA: TGCAGTGGTAGGGGACTGTCTCCCTACGAGCAGTACTTC. Protein sequence: CSGRGLSPYEQYF. This sequence joins TRBV20-1 and TRBJ2-7, with TRBD2 as a possible D gene (6 bases). Deletions cut 7 bases from V and 2 bases from J, with 15 bases between. From germline, CDR1 is DFQATT and CDR2 SNEGSKA (reference sequence). The CDR3 has 13 residues.

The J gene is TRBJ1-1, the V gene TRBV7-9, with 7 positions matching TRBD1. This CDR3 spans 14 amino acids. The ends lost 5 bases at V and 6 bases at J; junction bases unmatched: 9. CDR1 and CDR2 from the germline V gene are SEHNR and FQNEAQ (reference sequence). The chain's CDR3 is CASSLTGLDPEAFF. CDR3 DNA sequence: TGTGCCAGCAGCCTGACAGGGTTGGACCCTGAAGCTTTCTTT.

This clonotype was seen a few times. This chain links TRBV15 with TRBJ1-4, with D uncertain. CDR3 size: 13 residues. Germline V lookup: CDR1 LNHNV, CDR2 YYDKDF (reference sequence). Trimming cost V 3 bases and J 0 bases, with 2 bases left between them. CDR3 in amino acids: CATSRATNEKLFF. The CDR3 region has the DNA TGTGCCACCAGCAGGGCAACTAATGAAAAACTGTTTTTT.

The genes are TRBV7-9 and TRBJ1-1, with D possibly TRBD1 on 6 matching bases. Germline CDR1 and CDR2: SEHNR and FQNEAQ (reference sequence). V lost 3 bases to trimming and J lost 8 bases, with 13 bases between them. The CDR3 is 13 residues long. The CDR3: CASSLEQTGEAFF. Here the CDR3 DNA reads TGTGCCAGCAGCTTGGAGCAGACAGGCGAAGCTTTCTTT.

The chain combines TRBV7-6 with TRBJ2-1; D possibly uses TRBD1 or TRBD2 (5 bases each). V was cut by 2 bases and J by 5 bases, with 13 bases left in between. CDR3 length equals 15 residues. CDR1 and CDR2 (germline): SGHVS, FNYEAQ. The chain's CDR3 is CASSLSPGLDNEQFF. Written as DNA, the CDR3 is TGTGCCAGCAGCTTATCTCCGGGGCTCGACAATGAGCAGTTCTTC. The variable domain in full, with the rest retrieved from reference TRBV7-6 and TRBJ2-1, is GAGVSQSPRYKVTKRGQDVALRCDPISGHVSLYWYRQALGQGPEFLTYFNYEAQQDKSGLPNDRFSAERPEGSISTLTIQRTEQRDSAMYRCASSLSPGLDNEQFFGPGTRLTVL.

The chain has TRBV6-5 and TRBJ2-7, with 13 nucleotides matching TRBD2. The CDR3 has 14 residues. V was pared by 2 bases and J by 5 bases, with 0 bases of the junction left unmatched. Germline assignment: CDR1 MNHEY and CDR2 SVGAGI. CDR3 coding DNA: TGTGCCAGCAGTTACGGACTAGCGGGAGACGAGCAGTACTTC. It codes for CASSYGLAGDEQYF.

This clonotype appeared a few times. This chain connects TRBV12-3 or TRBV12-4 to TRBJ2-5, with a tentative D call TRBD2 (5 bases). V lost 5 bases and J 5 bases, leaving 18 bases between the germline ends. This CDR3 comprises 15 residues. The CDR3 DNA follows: TGTGCCAGCAGTCCCCGACAAACGGGATGGGAGACCCAGTACTTC. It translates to CASSPRQTGWETQYF.

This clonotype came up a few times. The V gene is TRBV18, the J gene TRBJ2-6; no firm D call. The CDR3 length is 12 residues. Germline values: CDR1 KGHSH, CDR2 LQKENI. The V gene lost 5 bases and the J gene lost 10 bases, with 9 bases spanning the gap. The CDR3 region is CASSVGRNVLTF. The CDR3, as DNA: TGTGCCAGCTCAGTAGGCCGTAACGTCCTGACTTTC.

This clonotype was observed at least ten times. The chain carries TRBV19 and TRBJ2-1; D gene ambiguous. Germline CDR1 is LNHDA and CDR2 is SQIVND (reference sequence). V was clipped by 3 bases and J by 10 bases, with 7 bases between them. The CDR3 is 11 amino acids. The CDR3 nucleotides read TGTGCCAGTAGTATCGGGCGCGAGCAGTTCTTC. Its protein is CASSIGREQFF.

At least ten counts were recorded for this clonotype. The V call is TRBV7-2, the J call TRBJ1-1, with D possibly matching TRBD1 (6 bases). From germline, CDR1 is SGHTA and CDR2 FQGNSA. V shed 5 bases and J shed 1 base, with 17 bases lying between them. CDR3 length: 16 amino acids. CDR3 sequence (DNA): TGTGCCAGCAGCAGAACCCCCAGGGGAGCGAACACTGAAGCTTTCTTT. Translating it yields CASSRTPRGANTEAFF.

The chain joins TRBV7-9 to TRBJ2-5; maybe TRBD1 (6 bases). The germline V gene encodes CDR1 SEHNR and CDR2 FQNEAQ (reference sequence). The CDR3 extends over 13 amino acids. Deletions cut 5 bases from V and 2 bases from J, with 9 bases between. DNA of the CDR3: TGTGCCAGCAGCGACAGGCAACAAGAGACCCAGTACTTC. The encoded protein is CASSDRQQETQYF.

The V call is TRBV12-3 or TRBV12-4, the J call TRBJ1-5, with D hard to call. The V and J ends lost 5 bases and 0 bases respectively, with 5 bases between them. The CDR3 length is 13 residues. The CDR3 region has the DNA TGTGCCAGCAGTGAGATTAGCAATCAGCCCCAGCATTTT. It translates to CASSEISNQPQHF.

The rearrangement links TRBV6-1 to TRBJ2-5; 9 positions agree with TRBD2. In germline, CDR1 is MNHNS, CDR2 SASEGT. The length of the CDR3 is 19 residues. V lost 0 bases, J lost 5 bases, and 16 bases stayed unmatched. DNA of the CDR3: TGTGCCAGCAGTGAAGCTGGAGGAGAGGAGCGGGGGGAAGTTGAGACCCAGTACTTC. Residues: CASSEAGGEERGEVETQYF.